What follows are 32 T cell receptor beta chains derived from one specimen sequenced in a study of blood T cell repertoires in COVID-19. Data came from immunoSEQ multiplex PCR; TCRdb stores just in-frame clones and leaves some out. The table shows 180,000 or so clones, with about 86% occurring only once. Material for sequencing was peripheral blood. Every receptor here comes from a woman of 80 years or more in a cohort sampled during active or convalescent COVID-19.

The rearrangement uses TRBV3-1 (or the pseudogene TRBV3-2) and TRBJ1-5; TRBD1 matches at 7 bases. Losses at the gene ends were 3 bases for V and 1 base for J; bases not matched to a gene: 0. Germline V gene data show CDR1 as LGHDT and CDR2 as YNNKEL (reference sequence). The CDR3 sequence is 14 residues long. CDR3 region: CASSHRGSNQPQHF. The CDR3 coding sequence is TGTGCCAGCAGCCACAGGGGGAGCAATCAGCCCCAGCATTTT.

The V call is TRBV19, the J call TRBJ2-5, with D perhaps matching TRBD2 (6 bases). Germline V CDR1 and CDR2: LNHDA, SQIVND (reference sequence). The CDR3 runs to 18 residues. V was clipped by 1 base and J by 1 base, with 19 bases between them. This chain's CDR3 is CASSIGGAGPRVQETQYF. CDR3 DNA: TGTGCCAGTAGTATAGGCGGGGCCGGGCCAAGGGTCCAAGAGACCCAGTACTTC.

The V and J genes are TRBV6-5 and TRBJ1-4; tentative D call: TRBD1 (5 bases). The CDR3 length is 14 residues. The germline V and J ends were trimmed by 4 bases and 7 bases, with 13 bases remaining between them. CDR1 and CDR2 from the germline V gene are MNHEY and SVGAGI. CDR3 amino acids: CASSLQGRGEKLFF. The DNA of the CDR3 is TGTGCCAGCAGTTTGCAAGGGAGGGGTGAAAAACTGTTTTTT.

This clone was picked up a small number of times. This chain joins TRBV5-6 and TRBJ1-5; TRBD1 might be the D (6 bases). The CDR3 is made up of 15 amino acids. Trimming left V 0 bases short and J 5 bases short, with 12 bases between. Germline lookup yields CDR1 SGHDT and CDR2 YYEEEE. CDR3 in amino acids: CASSLADRPHQPQHF. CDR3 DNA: TGTGCCAGCAGCTTGGCCGACAGGCCCCATCAGCCCCAGCATTTT.

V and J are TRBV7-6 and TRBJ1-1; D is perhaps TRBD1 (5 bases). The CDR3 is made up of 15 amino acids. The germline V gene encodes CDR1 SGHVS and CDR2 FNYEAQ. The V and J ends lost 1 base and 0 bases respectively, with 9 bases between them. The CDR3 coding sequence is TGTGCCAGCAGCTTAGTGTCAGGGCTGAACACTGAAGCTTTCTTT. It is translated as CASSLVSGLNTEAFF.

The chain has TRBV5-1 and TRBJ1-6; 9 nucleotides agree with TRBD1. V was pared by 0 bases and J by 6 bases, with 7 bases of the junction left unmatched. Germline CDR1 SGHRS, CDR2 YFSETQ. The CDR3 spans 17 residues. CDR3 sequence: CASSLVGTGFRNSPLHF. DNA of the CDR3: TGCGCCAGCAGCTTGGTCGGGACAGGGTTTCGTAATTCACCCCTCCACTTT.

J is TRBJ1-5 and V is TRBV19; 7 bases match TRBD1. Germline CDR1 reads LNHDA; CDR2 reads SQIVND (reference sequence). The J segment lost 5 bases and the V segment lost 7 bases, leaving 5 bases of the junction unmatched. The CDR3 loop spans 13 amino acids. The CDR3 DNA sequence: TGTGCCAGTAACAACAGGGGATATCAGCCCCAGCATTTT. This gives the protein CASNNRGYQPQHF.

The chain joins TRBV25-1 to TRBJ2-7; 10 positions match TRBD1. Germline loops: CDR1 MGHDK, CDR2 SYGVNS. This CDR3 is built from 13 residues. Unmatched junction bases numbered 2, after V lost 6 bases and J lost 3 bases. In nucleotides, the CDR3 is TGTGCCAGCAGGGGGACAGGGGTCTACGAGCAGTACTTC. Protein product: CASRGTGVYEQYF.

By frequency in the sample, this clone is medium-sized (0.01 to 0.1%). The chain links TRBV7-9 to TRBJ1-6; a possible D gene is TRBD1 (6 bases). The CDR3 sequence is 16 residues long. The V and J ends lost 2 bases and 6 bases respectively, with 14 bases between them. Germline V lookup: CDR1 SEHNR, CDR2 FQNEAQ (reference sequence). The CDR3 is CASSLPGAPSNSPLHF. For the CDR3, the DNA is TGTGCCAGCAGCTTACCAGGGGCCCCCTCTAATTCACCCCTCCACTTT.

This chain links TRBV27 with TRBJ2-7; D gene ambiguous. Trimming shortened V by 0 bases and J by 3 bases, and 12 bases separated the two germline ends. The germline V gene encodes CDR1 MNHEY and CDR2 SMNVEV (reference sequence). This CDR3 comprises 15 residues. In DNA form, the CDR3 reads TGTGCCAGCAGTTTATCGAACAGTAAAGTCTACGAGCAGTACTTC. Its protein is CASSLSNSKVYEQYF.

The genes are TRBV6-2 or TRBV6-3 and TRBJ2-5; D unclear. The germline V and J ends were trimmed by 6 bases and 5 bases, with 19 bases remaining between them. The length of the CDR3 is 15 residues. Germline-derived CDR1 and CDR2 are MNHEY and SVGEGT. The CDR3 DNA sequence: TGTGCCAGCAGCTCCCTCAACCCGCTTCAGGAGACCCAGTACTTC. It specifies CASSSLNPLQETQYF.

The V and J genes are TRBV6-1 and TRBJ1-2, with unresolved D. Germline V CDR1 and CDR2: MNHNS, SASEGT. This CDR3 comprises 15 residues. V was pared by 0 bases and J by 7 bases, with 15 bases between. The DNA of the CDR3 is TGTGCCAGCAGTGAAGCCTATGGGAGGGCGGCTGGCTACACCTTC. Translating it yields CASSEAYGRAAGYTF.

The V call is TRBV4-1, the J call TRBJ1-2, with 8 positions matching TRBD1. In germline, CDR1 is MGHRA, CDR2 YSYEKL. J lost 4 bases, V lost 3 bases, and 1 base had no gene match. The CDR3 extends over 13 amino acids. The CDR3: CASSHGQGYGYTF. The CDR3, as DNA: TGCGCCAGCAGCCACGGACAGGGCTATGGCTACACCTTC.

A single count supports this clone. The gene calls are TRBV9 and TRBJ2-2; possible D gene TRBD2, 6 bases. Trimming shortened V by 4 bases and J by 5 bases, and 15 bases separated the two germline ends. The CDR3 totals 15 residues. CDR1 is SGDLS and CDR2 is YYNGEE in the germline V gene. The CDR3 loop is CASSTTSSSTGELFF. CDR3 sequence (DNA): TGTGCCAGCAGCACGACTAGTTCCTCGACCGGGGAGCTGTTTTTT.

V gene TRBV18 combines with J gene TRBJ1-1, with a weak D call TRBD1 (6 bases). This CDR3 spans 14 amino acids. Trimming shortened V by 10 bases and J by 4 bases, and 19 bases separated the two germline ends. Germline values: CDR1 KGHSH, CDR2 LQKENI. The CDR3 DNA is TGTGCCACCACTACAGGGTCGGGTTTCACTGAAGCTTTCTTT. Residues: CATTTGSGFTEAFF.

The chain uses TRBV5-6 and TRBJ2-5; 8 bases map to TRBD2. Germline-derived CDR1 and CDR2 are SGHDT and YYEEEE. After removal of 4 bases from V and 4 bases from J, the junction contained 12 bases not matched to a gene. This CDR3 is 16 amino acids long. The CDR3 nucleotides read TGTGCCAGCAGCCCGACCGGGGGGGATGCATTAGAGACCCAGTACTTC. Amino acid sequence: CASSPTGGDALETQYF.

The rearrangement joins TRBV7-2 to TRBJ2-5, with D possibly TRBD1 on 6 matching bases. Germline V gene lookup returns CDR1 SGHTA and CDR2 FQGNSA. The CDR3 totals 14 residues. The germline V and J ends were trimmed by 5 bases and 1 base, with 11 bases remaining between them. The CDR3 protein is CASSITGIQETQYF. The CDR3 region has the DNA TGTGCCAGCAGCATAACAGGGATCCAAGAGACCCAGTACTTC.

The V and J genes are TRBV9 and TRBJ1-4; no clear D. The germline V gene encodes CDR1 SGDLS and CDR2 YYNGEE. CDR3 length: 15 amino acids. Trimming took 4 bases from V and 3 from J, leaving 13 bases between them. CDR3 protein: CASSLQAGPNEKLFF. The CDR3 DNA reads TGTGCCAGCAGCCTCCAGGCCGGCCCTAATGAAAAACTGTTTTTT.

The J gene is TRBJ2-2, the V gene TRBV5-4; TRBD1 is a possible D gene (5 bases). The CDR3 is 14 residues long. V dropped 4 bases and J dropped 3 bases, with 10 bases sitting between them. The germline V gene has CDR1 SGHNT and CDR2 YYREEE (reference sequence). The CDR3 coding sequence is TGTGCCAGCAGCCTACAGGATTACACCGGGGAGCTGTTTTTT. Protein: CASSLQDYTGELFF.

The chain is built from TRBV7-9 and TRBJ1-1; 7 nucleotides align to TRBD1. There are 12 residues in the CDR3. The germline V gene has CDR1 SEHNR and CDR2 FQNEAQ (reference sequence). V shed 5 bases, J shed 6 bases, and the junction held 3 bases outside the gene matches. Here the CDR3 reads CASSQQGSEAFF. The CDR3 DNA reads TGTGCCAGCAGCCAACAGGGGTCTGAAGCTTTCTTT.

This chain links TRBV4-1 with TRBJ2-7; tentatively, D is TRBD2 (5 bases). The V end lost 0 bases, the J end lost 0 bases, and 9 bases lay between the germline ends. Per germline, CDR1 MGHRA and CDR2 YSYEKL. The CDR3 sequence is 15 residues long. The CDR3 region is CASSQDRSGSYEQYV. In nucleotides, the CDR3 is TGCGCCAGCAGCCAAGACCGGAGCGGCTCCTACGAGCAGTACGTC.

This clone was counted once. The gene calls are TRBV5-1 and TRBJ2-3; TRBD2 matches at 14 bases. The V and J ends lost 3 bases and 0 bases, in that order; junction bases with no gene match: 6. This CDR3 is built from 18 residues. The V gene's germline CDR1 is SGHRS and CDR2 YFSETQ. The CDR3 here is CASSSWTSGGISTDTQYF. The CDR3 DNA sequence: TGCGCCAGCAGCTCGTGGACTAGCGGGGGGATTAGCACAGATACGCAGTATTTT.

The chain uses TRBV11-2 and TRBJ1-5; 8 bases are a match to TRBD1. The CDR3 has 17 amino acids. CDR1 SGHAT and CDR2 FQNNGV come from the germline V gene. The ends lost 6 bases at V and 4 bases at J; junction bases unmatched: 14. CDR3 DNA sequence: TGTGCCAGCAGGCCTGGCGCCAGGGGGCGTGGGAATCAGCCCCAGCATTTT. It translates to CASRPGARGRGNQPQHF. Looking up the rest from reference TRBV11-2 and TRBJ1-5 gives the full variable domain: EAGVAQSPRYKIIEKRQSVAFWCNPISGHATLYWYQQILGQGPKLLIQFQNNGVVDDSQLPKDRFSAERLKGVDSTLKIQPAKLEDSAVYLCASRPGARGRGNQPQHFGDGTRLSIL.

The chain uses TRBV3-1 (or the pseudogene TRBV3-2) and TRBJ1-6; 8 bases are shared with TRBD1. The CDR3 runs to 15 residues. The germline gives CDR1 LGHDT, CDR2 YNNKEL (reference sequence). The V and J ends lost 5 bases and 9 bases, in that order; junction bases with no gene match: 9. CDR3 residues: CASSEPGTGTSPLHF. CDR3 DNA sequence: TGTGCCAGCAGCGAACCCGGGACAGGCACTTCACCCCTCCACTTT.

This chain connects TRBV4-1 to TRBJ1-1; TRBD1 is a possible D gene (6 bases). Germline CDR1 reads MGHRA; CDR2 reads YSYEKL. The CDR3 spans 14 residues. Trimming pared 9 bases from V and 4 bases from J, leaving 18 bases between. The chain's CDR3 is CASNRDTMGTEAFF. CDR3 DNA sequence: TGCGCCAGTAACCGGGACACCATGGGCACTGAAGCTTTCTTT.

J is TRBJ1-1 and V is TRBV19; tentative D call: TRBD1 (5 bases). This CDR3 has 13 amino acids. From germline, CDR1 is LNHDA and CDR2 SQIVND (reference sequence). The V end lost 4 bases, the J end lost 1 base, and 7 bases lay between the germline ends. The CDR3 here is CASSRQTNTEAFF. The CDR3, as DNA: TGTGCCAGTAGTAGACAGACGAACACTGAAGCTTTCTTT.

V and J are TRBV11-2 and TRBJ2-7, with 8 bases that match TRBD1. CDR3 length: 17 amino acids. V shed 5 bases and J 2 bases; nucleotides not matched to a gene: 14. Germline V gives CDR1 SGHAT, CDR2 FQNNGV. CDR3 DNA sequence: TGTGCCAGCAGCCAGGACCGGGACAGGTTCGGGACCTACGAGCAGTACTTC. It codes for CASSQDRDRFGTYEQYF.

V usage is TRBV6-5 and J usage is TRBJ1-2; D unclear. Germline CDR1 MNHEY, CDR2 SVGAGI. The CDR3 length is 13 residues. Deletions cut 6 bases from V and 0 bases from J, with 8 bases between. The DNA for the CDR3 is TGTGCCAGCAGCCCGGGTACTAACTATGGCTACACCTTC. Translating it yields CASSPGTNYGYTF.

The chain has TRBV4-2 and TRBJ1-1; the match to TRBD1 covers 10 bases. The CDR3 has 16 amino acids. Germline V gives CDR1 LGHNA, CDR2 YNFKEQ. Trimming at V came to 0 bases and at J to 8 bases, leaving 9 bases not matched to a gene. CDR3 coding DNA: TGTGCCAGCAGCCAAGATTGGACAGGGGGAATTCAGGAAGCTTTCTTT. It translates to CASSQDWTGGIQEAFF.

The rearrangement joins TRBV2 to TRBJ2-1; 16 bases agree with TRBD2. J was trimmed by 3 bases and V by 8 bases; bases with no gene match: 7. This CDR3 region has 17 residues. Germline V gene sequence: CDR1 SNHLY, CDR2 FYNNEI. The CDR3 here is CASDGTSGRAVYNEQFF. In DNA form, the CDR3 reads TGTGCCAGCGATGGGACTAGCGGGAGGGCGGTCTACAATGAGCAGTTCTTC.

CDR3 nucleotides: TGTGCCAGCAGCTTCAGTGGGCTTTACGAGCAGTACGTC. It is translated as CASSFSGLYEQYV. The chain recombines TRBV7-9 with TRBJ2-7; D is unclear. This CDR3 has 13 residues. Per germline, CDR1 SEHNR and CDR2 FQNEAQ (reference sequence). Trimming removed 3 bases at V and 4 bases at J, with 10 bases between.

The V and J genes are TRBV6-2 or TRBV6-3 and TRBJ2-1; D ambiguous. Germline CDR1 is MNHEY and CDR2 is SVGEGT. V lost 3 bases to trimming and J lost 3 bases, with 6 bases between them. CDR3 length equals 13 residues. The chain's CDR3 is CASSYFVYNEQFF. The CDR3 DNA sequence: TGTGCCAGCAGTTATTTCGTCTACAATGAGCAGTTCTTC.